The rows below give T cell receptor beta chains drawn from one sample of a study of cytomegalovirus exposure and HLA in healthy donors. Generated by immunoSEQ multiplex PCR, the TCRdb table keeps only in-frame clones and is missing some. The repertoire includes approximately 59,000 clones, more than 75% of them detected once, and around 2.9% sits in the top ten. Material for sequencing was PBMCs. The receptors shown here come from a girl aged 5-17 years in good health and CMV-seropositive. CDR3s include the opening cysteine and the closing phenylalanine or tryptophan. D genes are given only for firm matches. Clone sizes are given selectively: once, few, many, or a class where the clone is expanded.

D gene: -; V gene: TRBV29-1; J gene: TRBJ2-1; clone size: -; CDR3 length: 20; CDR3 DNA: TGCAGCGTTGGGTGGGTGCGGGGTACCGACCATTTGAGCTCCTACAATGAGCAGTTCTTC; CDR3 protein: CSVGWVRGTDHLSSYNEQFF
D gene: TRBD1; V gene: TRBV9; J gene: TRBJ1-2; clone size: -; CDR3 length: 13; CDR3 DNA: TGTGCCAGCAGCCCCGGGACAGGGGAAGGCTACACCTTC; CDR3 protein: CASSPGTGEGYTF
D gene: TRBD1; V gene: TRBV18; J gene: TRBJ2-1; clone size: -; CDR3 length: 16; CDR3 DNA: TGTGCCAGCTCACCATTCTCCGGGACAGGGAGTAGTGAGCAGTTCTTC; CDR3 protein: CASSPFSGTGSSEQFF
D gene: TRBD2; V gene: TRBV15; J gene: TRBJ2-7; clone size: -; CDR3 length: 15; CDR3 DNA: TGTGCCACCAGCAAGTTAGCGGGAGGGGGGTACGAGCAGTACTTC; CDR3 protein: CATSKLAGGGYEQYF
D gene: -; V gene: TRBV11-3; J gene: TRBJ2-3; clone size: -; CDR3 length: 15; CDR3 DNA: TGTGCCAGCAGCTTATCCGTAGCAGGGCCAGATACGCAGTATTTT; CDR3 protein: CASSLSVAGPDTQYF
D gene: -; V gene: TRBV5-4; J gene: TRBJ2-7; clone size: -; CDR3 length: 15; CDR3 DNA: TGTGCCAGCAGCTTGGGTATTGGGACAAACTACGAGCAGTACTTC; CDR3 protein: CASSLGIGTNYEQYF
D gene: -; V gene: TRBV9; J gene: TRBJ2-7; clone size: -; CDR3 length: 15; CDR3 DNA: TGTGCCAGCAGCGTAAGCCACAGCCGGGATCGCGGGCAGTACTTC; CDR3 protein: CASSVSHSRDRGQYF
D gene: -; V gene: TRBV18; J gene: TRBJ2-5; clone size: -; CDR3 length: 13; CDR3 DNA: TGTGCCAGCTCACCGGGGGCCCAAGAGACCCAGTACTTC; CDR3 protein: CASSPGAQETQYF
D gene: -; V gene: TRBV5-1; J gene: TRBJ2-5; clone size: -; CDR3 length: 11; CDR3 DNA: TGCGCCAGCAGCCTACAAGAGACCCAGTACTTC; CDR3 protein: CASSLQETQYF
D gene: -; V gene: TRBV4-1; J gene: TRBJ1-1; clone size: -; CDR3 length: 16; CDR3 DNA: TGCGCCAGCAGCCAGAGGGCCGGACCGCTGAACACTGAAGCTTTCTTT; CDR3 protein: CASSQRAGPLNTEAFF
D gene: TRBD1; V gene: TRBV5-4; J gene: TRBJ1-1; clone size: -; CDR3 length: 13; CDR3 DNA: TGTGCCAGCAGCTGGGGGGACAGGGCTGAAGCTTTCTTT; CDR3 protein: CASSWGDRAEAFF
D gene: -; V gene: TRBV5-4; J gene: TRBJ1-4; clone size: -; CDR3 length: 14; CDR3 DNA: TGTGCCAGCAGCAGGGGAGGACGGCTTGAAAAACTGTTTTTT; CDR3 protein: CASSRGGRLEKLFF
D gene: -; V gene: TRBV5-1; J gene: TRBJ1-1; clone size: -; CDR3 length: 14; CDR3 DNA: TGCGCCAGCAGCTTGGGGCTCATGAACACTGAAGCTTTCTTT; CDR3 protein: CASSLGLMNTEAFF
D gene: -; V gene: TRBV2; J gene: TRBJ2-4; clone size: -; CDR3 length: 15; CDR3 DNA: TGTGCCAGCAGCAGGGCAGCCTTAGCCAAAAACATTCAGTACTTC; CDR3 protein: CASSRAALAKNIQYF
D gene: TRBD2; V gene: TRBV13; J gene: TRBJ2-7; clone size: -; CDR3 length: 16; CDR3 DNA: TGTGCCAGCAGCATGGGACTAGCGGGAGAAACCTACGAGCAGTACTTC; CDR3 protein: CASSMGLAGETYEQYF
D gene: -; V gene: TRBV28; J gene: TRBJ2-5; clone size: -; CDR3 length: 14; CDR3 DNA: TGTGCCAGCAGTCCACAGGGAATTCGAGAGACCCAGTACTTC; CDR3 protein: CASSPQGIRETQYF
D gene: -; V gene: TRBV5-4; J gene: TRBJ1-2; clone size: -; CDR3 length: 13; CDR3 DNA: TGTGCCAGCAGCTTGGCGGGGATCGATGGCTACACCTTC; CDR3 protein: CASSLAGIDGYTF
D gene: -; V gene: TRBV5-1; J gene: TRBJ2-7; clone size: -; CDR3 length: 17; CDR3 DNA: TGCGCCAGCAGCTGGTGGCCCAATTACGCCAGCTCCTACGAGCAGTACTTC; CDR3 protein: CASSWWPNYASSYEQYF
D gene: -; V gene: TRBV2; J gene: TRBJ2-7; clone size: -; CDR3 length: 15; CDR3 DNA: TGTGCCAGCAGTCCCACGGTCTTTAGCGGCTACGAGCAGTACTTC; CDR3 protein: CASSPTVFSGYEQYF
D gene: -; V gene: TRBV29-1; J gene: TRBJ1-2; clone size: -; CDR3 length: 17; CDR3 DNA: TGCAGCGTTGAGCTTCTTGCGCCGGAGGATCTCTTCTATGGCTACACCTTC; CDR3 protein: CSVELLAPEDLFYGYTF
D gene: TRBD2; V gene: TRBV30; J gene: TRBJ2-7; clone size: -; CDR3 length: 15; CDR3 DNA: TGTGCCTGGAGTCTGGGACTAGCGGGAAGGTACGAGCAGTACTTC; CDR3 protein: CAWSLGLAGRYEQYF
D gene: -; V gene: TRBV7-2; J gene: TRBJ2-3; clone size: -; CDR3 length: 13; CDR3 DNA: TGTGCCAGCAGCCCCGAACGGGCAGATACGCAGTATTTT; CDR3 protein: CASSPERADTQYF
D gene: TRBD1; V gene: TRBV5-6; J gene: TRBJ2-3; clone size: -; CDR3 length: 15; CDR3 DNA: TGTGCCAGCAGCTTAAGGACAGGAGCCACAGATACGCAGTATTTT; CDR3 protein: CASSLRTGATDTQYF
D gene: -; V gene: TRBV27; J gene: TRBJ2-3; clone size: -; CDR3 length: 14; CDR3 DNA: TGTGCCAGCTCTGATTGGACAGGCACAGATACGCAGTATTTT; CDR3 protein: CASSDWTGTDTQYF
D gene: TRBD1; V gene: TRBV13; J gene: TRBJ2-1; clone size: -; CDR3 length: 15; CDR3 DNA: TGTGCCAGCAGCCAACAGGGGGCAAACTACAATGAGCAGTTCTTC; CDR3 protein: CASSQQGANYNEQFF
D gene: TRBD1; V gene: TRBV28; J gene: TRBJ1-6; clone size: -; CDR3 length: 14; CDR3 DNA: TGTGCCAGCAGCTCCGGACAGGGTCCGTCACCCCTCCACTTT; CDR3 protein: CASSSGQGPSPLHF
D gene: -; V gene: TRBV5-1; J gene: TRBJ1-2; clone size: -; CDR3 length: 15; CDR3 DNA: TGCGCCAGCAGCGCTGGCGTCGCAGGGAAAGTTGGCTACACCTTC; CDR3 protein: CASSAGVAGKVGYTF
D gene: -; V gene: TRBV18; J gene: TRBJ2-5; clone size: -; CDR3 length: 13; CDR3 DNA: TGTGCCAGCTCACCACCGGGGACAAAGACCCAGTACTTC; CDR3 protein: CASSPPGTKTQYF
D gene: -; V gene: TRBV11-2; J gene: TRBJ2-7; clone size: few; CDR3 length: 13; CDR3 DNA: TGTGCCAGCAGCTCGTACCAGACCTACGAGCAGTACTTC; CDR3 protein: CASSSYQTYEQYF
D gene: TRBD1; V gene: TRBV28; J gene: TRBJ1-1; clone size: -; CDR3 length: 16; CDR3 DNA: TGTGCCAGCAGTTTACTCCGACAGGGGGCTTACACTGAAGCTTTCTTT; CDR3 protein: CASSLLRQGAYTEAFF
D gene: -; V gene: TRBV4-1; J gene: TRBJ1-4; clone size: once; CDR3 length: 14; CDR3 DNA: TGCGCCAGCAGCCATTCGGGGTATAATGAAAAACTGTTTTTT; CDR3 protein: CASSHSGYNEKLFF
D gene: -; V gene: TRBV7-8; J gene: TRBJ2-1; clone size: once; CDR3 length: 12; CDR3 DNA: TGTGCCAGCAGCTCCTCCGGGACATTGGAGTTCTTC; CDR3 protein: CASSSSGTLEFF
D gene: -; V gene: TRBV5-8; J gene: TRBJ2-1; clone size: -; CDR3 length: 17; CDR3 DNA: TGTGCCAGCAGCTTGGCCGTTTGGGAGATGGGCTGGGATGAGCAGTTCTTC; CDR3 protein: CASSLAVWEMGWDEQFF
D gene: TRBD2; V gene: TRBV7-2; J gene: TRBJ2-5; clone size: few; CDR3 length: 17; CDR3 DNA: TGTGCCAGCAGCGCACAGGTCGGGCTAGCGGGAGAAGAGACCCAGTACTTC; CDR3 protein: CASSAQVGLAGEETQYF
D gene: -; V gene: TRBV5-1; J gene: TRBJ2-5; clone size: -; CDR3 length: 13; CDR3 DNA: TGCGCCAGCGGATCCCGACAGCAAGAGACCCAGTACTTC; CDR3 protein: CASGSRQQETQYF
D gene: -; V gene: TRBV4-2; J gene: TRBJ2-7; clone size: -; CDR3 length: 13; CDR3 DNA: TGTGCCAGCAGCCAACTTGAAGCACCCGAGCAGTACTTC; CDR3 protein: CASSQLEAPEQYF
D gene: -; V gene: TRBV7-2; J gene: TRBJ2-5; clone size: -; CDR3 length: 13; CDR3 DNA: TGTGCCAGCAGCTTAGACAGGGCGGAGACCCAGTACTTC; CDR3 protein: CASSLDRAETQYF
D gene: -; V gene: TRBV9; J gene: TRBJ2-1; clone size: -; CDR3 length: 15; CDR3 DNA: TGTGCCAGCAGCCTACCGTTAGGAGGATACAATGAGCAGTTCTTC; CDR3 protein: CASSLPLGGYNEQFF
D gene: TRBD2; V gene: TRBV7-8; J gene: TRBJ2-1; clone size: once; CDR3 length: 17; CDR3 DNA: TGTGCCAGCAGCTTAGGCTCCGGGACTAGCGGGTACAATGAGCAGTTCTTC; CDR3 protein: CASSLGSGTSGYNEQFF
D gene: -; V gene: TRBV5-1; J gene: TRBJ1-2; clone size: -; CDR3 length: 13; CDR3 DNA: TGCGCCAGCAGTGCAGAAGTAAACTATGGCTACACCTTC; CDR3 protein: CASSAEVNYGYTF
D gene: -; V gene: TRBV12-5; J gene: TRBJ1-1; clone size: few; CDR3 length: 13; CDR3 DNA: TGTGCTAGTGGTTTCCTCCCGAACACTGAAGCTTTCTTT; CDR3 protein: CASGFLPNTEAFF
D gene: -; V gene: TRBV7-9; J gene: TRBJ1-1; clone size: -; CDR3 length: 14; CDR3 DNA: TGTGCCAGCAGCACGGACAGAATGAACACTGAAGCTTTCTTT; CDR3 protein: CASSTDRMNTEAFF
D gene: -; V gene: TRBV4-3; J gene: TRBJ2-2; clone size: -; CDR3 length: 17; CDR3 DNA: TGCGCCAGCAGCCAACGATGGGGCGTGGCGAACACCGGGGAGCTGTTTTTT; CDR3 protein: CASSQRWGVANTGELFF
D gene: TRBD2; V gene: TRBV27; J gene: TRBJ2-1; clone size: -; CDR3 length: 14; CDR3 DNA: TGTGCCAGCACATTTGCGGGGAGGGTAGGGGAGCAGTTCTTC; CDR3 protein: CASTFAGRVGEQFF
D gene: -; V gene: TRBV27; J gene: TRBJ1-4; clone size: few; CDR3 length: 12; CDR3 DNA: TGTGCCAGCCGTAGTGGGCATGAAAAACTGTTTTTT; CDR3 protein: CASRSGHEKLFF
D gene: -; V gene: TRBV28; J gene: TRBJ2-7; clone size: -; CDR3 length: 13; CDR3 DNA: TGTGCCAGCAGTTTACCTACAGGGACACAGCAGTACTTC; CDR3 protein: CASSLPTGTQQYF
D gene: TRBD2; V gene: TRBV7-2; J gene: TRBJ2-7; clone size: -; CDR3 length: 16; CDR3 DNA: TGTGCCAGCAGCTTGTCGGGACTAGCGGGCGGGGACGAGCAGTACTTC; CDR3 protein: CASSLSGLAGGDEQYF